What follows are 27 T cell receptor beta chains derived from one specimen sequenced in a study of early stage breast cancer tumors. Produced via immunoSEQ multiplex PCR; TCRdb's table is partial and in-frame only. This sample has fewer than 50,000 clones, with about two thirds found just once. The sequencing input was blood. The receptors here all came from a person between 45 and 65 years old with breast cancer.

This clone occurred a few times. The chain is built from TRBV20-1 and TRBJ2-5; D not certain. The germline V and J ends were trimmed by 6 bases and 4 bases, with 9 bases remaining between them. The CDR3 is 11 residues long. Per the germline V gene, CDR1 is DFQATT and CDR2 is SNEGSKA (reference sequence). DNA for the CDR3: TGCAGTGCCGCCTCGCGAGAGACCCAGTACTTC. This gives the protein CSAASRETQYF.

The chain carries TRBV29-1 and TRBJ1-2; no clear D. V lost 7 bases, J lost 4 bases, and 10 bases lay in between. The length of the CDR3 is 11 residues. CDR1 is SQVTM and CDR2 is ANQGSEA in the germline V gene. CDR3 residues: CSGRAGYGYTF. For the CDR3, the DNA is TGCAGCGGGAGGGCAGGCTATGGCTACACCTTC.

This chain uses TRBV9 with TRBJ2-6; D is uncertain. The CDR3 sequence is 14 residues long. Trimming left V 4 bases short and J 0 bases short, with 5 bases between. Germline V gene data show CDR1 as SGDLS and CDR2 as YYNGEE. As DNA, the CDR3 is TGTGCCAGCAGCACGGGCTCTGGGGCCAACGTCCTGACTTTC. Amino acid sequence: CASSTGSGANVLTF.

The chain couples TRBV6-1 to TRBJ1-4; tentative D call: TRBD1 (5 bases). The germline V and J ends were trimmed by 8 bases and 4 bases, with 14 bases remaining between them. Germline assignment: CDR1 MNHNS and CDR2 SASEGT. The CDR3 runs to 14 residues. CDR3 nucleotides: TGTGCCAGCGAGAGACAGATGTTTAATGAAAAACTGTTTTTT. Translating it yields CASERQMFNEKLFF.

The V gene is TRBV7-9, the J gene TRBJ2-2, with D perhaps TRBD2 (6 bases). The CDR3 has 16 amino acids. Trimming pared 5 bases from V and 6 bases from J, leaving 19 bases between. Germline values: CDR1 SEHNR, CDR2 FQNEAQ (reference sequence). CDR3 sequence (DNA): TGTGCCAGCAGCAGGGACTCCCCAGGTGACGCCGGGGAGCTGTTTTTT. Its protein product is CASSRDSPGDAGELFF.

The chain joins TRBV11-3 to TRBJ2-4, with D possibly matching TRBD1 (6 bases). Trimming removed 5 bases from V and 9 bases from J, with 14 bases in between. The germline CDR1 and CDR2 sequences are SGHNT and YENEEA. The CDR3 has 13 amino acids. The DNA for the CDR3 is TGTGCCAGCAGCATCCGGGACAAAGGCATTCAGTACTTC. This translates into CASSIRDKGIQYF.

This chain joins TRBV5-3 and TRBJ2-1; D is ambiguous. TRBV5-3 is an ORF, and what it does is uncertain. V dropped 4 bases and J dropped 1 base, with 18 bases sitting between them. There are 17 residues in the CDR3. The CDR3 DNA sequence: TGTGCCAGAAGCCAAATGAGGCCCCTAAGATCCTACAATGAGCAGTTCTTC. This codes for CARSQMRPLRSYNEQFF.

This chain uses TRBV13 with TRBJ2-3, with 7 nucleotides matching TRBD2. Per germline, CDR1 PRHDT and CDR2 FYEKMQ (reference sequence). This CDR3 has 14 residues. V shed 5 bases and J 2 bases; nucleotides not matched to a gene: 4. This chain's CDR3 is CASSLLAVTDTQYF. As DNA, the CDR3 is TGTGCCAGCAGCCTCCTAGCGGTCACAGATACGCAGTATTTT.

The CDR3 DNA reads TGTGCCAGCAGTCCTATGGTCGTAGCGGGAGCCCAGTACTTC. As protein: CASSPMVVAGAQYF. The gene calls are TRBV2 and TRBJ2-5; 9 bases align to TRBD2. V lost 5 bases, J lost 9 bases, and 10 bases stayed unmatched. This CDR3 region has 14 residues. Germline V gene sequence: CDR1 SNHLY, CDR2 FYNNEI.

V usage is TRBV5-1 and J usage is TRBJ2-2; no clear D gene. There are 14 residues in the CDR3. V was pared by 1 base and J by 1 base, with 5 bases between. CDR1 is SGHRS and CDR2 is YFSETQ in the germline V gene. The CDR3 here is CASSLYRNTGELFF. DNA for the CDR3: TGCGCCAGCAGCTTGTATCGGAACACCGGGGAGCTGTTTTTT.

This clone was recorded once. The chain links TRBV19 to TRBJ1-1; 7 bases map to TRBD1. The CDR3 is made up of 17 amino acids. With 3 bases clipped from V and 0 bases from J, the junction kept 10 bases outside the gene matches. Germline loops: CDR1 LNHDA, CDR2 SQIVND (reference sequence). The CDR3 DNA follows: TGTGCCAGTAGTATTGCCCCGGACAGGTCCTTGAACACTGAAGCTTTCTTT. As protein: CASSIAPDRSLNTEAFF.

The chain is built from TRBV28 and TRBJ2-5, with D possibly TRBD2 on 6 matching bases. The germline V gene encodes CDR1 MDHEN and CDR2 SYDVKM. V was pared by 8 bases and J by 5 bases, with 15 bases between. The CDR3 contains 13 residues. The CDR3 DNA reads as TGTGCCAGCTCGGGGGTACGGGGGGAGACCCAGTACTTC. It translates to CASSGVRGETQYF.

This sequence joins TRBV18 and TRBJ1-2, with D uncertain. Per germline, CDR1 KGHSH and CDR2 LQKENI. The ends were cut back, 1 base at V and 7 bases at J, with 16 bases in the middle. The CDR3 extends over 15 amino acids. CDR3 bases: TGTGCCAGCTCACCACTCGGTCCTTTCAGAGGTGGCTACACCTTC. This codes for CASSPLGPFRGGYTF.

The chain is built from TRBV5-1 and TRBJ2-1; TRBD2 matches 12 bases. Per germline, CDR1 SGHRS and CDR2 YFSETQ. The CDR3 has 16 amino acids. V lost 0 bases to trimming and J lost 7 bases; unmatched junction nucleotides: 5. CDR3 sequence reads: CASSLAAGTSGNEQFF. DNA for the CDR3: TGCGCCAGCAGCTTGGCGGCCGGGACTAGCGGGAATGAGCAGTTCTTC.

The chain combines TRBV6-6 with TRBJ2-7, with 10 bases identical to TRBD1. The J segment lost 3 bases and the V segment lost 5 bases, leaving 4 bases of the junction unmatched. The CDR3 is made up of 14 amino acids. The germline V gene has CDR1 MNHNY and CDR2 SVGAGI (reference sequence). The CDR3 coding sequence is TGTGCCAGCAGTAACGGACAGGGGGGCTACGAGCAGTACTTC. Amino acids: CASSNGQGGYEQYF.

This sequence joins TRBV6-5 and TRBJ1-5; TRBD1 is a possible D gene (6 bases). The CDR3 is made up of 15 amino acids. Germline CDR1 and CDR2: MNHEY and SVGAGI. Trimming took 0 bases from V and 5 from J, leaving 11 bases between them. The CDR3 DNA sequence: TGTGCCAGCAGTTACTCGGCAGGGGCTGATCAGCCCCAGCATTTT. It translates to CASSYSAGADQPQHF.

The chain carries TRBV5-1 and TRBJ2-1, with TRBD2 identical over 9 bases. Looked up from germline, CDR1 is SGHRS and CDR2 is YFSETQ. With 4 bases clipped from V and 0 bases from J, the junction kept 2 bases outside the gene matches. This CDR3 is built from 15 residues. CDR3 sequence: CASSVSGSSYNEQFF. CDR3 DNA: TGCGCCAGCAGCGTTAGCGGGAGCTCCTACAATGAGCAGTTCTTC.

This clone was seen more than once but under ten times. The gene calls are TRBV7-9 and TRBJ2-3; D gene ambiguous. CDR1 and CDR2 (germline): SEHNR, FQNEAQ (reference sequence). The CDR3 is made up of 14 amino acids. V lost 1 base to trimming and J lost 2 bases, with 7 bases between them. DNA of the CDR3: TGTGCCAGCAGCTTAGGTTTCCTCACAGATACGCAGTATTTT. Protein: CASSLGFLTDTQYF.

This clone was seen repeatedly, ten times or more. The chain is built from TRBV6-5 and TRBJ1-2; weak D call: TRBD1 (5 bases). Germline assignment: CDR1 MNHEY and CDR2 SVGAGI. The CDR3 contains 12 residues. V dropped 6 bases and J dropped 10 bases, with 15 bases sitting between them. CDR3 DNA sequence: TGTGCCAGCAGGGGCGGGGGGGTTACCTACACCTTC. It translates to CASRGGGVTYTF.

CDR3 amino acids: CASSEFGGSEAFF. CDR3 in DNA: TGTGCCAGCAGTGAATTTGGGGGCTCTGAAGCTTTCTTT. The chain has TRBV6-1 and TRBJ1-1; weak D call: TRBD1 (6 bases). Germline CDR1 is MNHNS and CDR2 is SASEGT. This CDR3 is 13 amino acids long. The germline V and J ends were trimmed by 2 bases and 6 bases, with 10 bases remaining between them.

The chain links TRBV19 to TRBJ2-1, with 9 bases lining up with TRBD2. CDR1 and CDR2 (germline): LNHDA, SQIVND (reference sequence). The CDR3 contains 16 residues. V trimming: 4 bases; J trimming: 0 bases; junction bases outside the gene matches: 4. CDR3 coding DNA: TGTGCCAGTAGTACTAGCGGGGCTAGCTCCTACAATGAGCAGTTCTTC. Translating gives CASSTSGASSYNEQFF.

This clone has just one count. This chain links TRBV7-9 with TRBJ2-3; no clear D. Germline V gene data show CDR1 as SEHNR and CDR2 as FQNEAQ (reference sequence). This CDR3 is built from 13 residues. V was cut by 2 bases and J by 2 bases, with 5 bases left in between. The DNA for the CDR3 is TGTGCCAGCAGCTTACCGTACACAGATACGCAGTATTTT. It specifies CASSLPYTDTQYF.

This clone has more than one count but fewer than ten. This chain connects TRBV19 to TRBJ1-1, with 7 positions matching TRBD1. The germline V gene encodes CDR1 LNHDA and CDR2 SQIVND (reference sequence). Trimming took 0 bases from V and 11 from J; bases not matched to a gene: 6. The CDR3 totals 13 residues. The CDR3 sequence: CASSIDREGAAFF. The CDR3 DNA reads TGTGCCAGTAGTATAGATCGCGAGGGGGCGGCTTTCTTT.

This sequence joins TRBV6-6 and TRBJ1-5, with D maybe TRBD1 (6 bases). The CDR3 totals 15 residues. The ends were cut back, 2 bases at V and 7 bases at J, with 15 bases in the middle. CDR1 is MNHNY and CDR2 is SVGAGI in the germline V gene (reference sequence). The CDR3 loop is CASSYPGQREQPQHF. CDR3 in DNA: TGTGCCAGCAGTTACCCTGGACAGAGGGAACAGCCCCAGCATTTT.

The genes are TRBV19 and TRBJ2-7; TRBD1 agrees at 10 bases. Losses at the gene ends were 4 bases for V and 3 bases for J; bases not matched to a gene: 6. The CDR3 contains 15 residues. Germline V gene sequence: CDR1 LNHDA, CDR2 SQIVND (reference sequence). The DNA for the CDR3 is TGTGCCAGTAGTAATGGGAGGGACAGGGGCTACGAGCAGTACTTC. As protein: CASSNGRDRGYEQYF.

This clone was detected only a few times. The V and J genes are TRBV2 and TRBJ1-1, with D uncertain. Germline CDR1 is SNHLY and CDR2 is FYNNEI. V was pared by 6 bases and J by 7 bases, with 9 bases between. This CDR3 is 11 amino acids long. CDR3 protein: CASRGGSEAFF. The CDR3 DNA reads TGTGCCAGCAGAGGCGGGAGTGAAGCTTTCTTT.

Here the CDR3 reads CASSQGTANTEAFF. CDR3 DNA sequence: TGTGCCAGTAGTCAAGGGACAGCGAACACTGAAGCTTTCTTT. V usage is TRBV19 and J usage is TRBJ1-1; 7 nucleotides match TRBD1. The CDR3 spans 14 residues. V lost 5 bases to trimming and J lost 1 base; unmatched junction nucleotides: 4. Germline CDR1 is LNHDA and CDR2 is SQIVND (reference sequence).